This TCR beta chain was obtained from a study of blood T cell repertoires in COVID-19. For the study at large: Samples representing acute and convalescent COVID-19 were sourced from the United States, Italy and Spain. T cells, B-cell-depleted T cells, or PBMCs provided the cDNA or gDNA that served as material.

Authors' data handling: Amplification with reference gene primers provided the estimates of nucleated cell counts. This table comes from immunoSEQ multiplex PCR, and its TCRdb copy is limited to in-frame clones, with some not included. The DNA was the basis for D and trimming; V, J and clone size are from that table. The profile covers roughly 150,000 clones, with roughly 80% appearing a single time and roughly 1.9% taken by the ten largest. This CDR3 is 13 amino acids long. The germline gives CDR1 MDHEN, CDR2 SYDVKM. The germline V and J ends were trimmed by 2 bases and 7 bases, with 10 bases remaining between them.

Sequenced: peripheral blood. This receptor was taken from a woman aged 80 or over with acute or convalescent COVID-19. The gene calls are TRBV28 and TRBJ2-3; tentatively, D is TRBD2 (5 bases). The CDR3 coding sequence is TGTGCCAGCAGTTTAACCATCGGGAATACGCAGTATTTT. It yields the protein CASSLTIGNTQYF. Variable domain in full (rest from reference TRBV28 and TRBJ2-3): DVKVTQSSRYLVKRTGEKVFLECVQDMDHENMFWYRQDPGLGLRLIYFSYDVKMKEKGDIPEGYSVSREKKERFSLILESASTNQTSMYLCASSLTIGNTQYFGPGTRLTVL.